The rows below give T cell receptor beta chains drawn from one sample of a study of T cell responses to AZD1222 COVID-19 vaccine. Sequenced by immunoSEQ multiplex PCR; TCRdb stores in-frame clones only, minus some. The sample shows 80,000 to 95,000 clones, 80% to 90% of them seen only once. The sample in question was peripheral blood, obtained on day 0 of AZD1222 vaccination. These receptors were collected from an adult in good health. Both conserved end residues are part of each CDR3. The order of the fields is clone size, V gene, D gene, J gene, CDR3 protein, CDR3 DNA. The D gene is left open where the match is weak. Clone size is not always given. Where it is, it says once, few, many or a class for expanded clones.

>-|TRBV30|-|TRBJ1-1
CAWDVGGEGTEAFF
TGTGCCTGGGATGTTGGGGGGGAGGGCACTGAAGCTTTCTTT
>-|TRBV6-5|TRBD1|TRBJ1-2
CASSRDREDYGYTF
TGTGCCAGCAGTCGGGACAGGGAGGACTATGGCTACACCTTC
>-|TRBV5-4|-|TRBJ2-1
CASSLEWRGEQFF
TGTGCCAGCAGCTTGGAGTGGCGCGGGGAGCAGTTCTTC
>once|TRBV2|-|TRBJ1-2
CASSGDLLNGYTF
TGTGCCAGCAGTGGAGACCTACTTAATGGCTACACCTTC
>-|TRBV5-6|-|TRBJ1-2
CASSLFSQGLYGYTF
TGTGCCAGCAGCTTGTTCTCCCAGGGCCTCTATGGCTACACCTTC
>-|TRBV30|TRBD1|TRBJ1-1
CAWRRQGAATEAFF
TGTGCCTGGAGAAGACAGGGGGCGGCCACTGAAGCTTTCTTT
>-|TRBV3-1/TRBV3-2|-|TRBJ1-5
CASSPQVNQPQHF
TGTGCCAGCAGCCCCCAAGTCAATCAGCCCCAGCATTTT
>-|TRBV6-1|-|TRBJ1-1
CASSEAWGQRAEAFF
TGTGCCAGCAGTGAAGCATGGGGGCAACGGGCTGAAGCTTTCTTT
>-|TRBV10-1|TRBD1|TRBJ2-1
CASSEPKQGAKQFF
TGCGCCAGCAGTGAGCCGAAACAGGGGGCGAAACAGTTCTTC
>-|TRBV7-2|TRBD1|TRBJ1-2
CASSERTGNYGYTF
TGTGCCAGCAGCGAGAGGACAGGAAACTATGGCTACACCTTC
>-|TRBV3-1/TRBV3-2|-|TRBJ1-1
CASSKQGRSTEAFF
TGTGCCAGCAGCAAACAGGGTAGGAGCACTGAAGCTTTCTTT
>-|TRBV4-1|-|TRBJ1-3
CASSQDRLNSGNTIYF
TGCGCCAGCAGCCAAGATCGCCTAAACTCTGGAAACACCATATATTTT
>few|TRBV4-3|-|TRBJ1-2
CASSQEVMGIALGYTF
TGCGCCAGCAGCCAAGAAGTAATGGGAATTGCGTTGGGCTACACCTTC
>-|TRBV6-4|-|TRBJ1-6
CASRPTPGLLSPLHF
TGTGCCAGCAGGCCTACACCGGGTCTCCTTTCACCCCTCCACTTT
>-|TRBV6-5|-|TRBJ1-2
CASLSAGQNYGYTF
TGTGCCAGCCTCTCGGCAGGCCAGAACTATGGCTACACCTTC
>-|TRBV29-1|TRBD2|TRBJ2-1
CSVEDRASGEFF
TGCAGCGTTGAAGATCGGGCTAGCGGTGAGTTCTTC
>-|TRBV2|-|TRBJ1-3
CASQPLGNTIYF
TGTGCCAGCCAACCCTTGGGAAACACCATATATTTT
>-|TRBV3-1/TRBV3-2|-|TRBJ2-7
CASSIRSDYEQYF
TGTGCCAGCAGCATCCGATCGGACTACGAGCAGTACTTC
>-|TRBV10-3|-|TRBJ2-5
CAIRGPGPETQYF
TGTGCCATCAGAGGCCCTGGGCCAGAGACCCAGTACTTC
>-|TRBV15|-|TRBJ1-5
CATSRGVEGNQPQHF
TGTGCCACCAGCAGAGGGGTAGAGGGCAATCAGCCCCAGCATTTT
>once|TRBV15|TRBD1|TRBJ1-2
CATSRGQGDGYTF
TGTGCCACCAGCAGAGGTCAGGGGGATGGCTACACCTTC
>-|TRBV7-2|-|TRBJ2-5
CASSLGGGPQETQYF
TGTGCCAGCAGCTTAGGGGGGGGGCCCCAAGAGACCCAGTACTTC